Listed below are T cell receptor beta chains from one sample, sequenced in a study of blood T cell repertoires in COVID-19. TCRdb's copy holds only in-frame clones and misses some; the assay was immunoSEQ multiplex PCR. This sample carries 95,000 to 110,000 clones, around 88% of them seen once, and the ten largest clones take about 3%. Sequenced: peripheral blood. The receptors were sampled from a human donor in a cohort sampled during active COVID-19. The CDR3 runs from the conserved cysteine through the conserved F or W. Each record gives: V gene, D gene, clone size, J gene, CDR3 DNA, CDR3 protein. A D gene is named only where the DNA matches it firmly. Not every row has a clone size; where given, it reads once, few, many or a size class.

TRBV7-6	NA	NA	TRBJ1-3	TGTGCCAGCAGCTTAGGCAGGGCCGCTGGAAACACCATATATTTT	CASSLGRAAGNTIYF
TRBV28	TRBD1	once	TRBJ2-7	TGTGCCAGCAGTACCAAGGACAGGGGAATTTCCTACGAGCAGTACTTC	CASSTKDRGISYEQYF
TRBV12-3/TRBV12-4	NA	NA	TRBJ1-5	TGTGCCAGCAGTTCCGGGGACTATCAGCCCCAGCATTTT	CASSSGDYQPQHF
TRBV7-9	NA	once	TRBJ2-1	TGTGCCAGCAGCCCCAATGGCGGCAGGGGGCAGTTCTTC	CASSPNGGRGQFF
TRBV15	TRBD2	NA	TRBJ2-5	TGTGCCACCAGCAGAGACCCTTTAGCGGGGGGCCCTCAAGAGACCCAGTACTTC	CATSRDPLAGGPQETQYF
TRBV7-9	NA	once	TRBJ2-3	TGTGCCAGCAGCTTACTTATAGATACGCAGTATTTT	CASSLLIDTQYF
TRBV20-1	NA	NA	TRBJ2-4	TGCAGTGCTAGTGGGGCCCCGGAGGCCCAAAAGAACATTCAGTACTTC	CSASGAPEAQKNIQYF
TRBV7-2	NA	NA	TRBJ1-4	TGTGCCAGCAGCGACCGGAGAGGAACTAATGAAAAACTGTTTTTT	CASSDRRGTNEKLFF
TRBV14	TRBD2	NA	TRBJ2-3	TGTGCCAGCAGCCACTCCGGACTAGCGGGAGTTCTTACAGATACGCAGTATTTT	CASSHSGLAGVLTDTQYF
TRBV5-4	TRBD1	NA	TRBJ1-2	TGTGCCAGCACCGAGGGACAGGGGTTAATCGGCTACACCTTC	CASTEGQGLIGYTF
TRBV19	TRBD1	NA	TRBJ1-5	TGTGCCAGTAGTGGACAGGGCGGCCAGCCCCAGCATTTT	CASSGQGGQPQHF
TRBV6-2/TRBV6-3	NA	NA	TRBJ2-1	TGTGCCAGCAGCGGGCGAGGAGGGCCCCAGTTCTTC	CASSGRGGPQFF
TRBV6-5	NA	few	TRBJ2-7	TGTGCCAGCAGTCCCTACTTGGACACCACTAACGAGCAGTACTTC	CASSPYLDTTNEQYF
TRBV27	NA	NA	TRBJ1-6	TGTGCCAGCAAAAGTCTTACAGGAGGGAATAATTCACCCCTCCACTTT	CASKSLTGGNNSPLHF
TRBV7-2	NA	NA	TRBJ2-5	TGTGCCAGCAGCTTATCCCCCACAGGTTGGGAGACCCAGTACTTC	CASSLSPTGWETQYF
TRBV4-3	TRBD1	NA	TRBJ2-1	TGCGCCAGCAGCGATCGGGGACAGGGGAGGAATGAGCAGTTCTTC	CASSDRGQGRNEQFF
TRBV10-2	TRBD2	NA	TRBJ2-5	TGCGCCAGCAGTGAGATAGCGGGAGTTCTCGAGACCCAGTACTTC	CASSEIAGVLETQYF
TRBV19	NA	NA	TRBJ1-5	TGTGCCAGTAGTACCTCCCGGACAAGCTGGAATCAGCCCCAGCATTTT	CASSTSRTSWNQPQHF
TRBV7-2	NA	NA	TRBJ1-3	TGTGCCAGCAGCTTAGTGTGGGAGTATGGAAACACCATATATTTT	CASSLVWEYGNTIYF
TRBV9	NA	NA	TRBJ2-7	TGTGCCAGCAGCGTTCAACAGGGTCTACTCTACGAGCAGTACTTC	CASSVQQGLLYEQYF
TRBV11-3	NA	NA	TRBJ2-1	TGTGCCAGCAGCTTACCAGGGTACAATGAGCAGTTCTTC	CASSLPGYNEQFF
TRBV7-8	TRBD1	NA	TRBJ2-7	TGTGCCAGCAGCCCCCGGACAGGGCCACTCTCCTACGAGCAGTACTTC	CASSPRTGPLSYEQYF
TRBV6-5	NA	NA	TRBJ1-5	TGTGCCAGCTCCGGAGGTCAGCCCCAGCATTTT	CASSGGQPQHF
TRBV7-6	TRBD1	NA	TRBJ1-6	TGTGCCAGCAGCCGTGACAGGGGGCCCAATTCACCCCTCCACTTT	CASSRDRGPNSPLHF
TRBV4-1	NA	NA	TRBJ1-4	TGCGCCAGCAGCCTGCGGGCCGAAAAACTGTTTTTT	CASSLRAEKLFF
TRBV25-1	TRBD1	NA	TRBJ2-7	TGTGCCAGCAGTCCCCTCGAGGGGACAGGGAGGCACGAGCAGTACTTC	CASSPLEGTGRHEQYF
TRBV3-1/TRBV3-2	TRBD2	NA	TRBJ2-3	TGTGCCAGCAGCCAAGGGGTGGCGGGGGGGCAAGGAGATACGCAGTATTTT	CASSQGVAGGQGDTQYF
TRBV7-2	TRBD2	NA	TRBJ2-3	TGTGCCAGCAGCCTGGGACTAGGCACAGATACGCAGTATTTT	CASSLGLGTDTQYF
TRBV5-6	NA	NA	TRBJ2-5	TGTGCCAGCAGCACGGACGGGGGTCTGGGGACCCAGTACTTC	CASSTDGGLGTQYF
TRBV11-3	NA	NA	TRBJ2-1	TGTGCCAGCAGCTTAGCGCAGGGACATTACAATGAGCAGTTCTTC	CASSLAQGHYNEQFF
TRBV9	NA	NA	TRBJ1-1	TGTGCCAGCAGCGTCTCTCGCGGGAACACTGAAGCTTTCTTT	CASSVSRGNTEAFF
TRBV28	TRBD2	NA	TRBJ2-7	TGTGCCAGCAGTTTATTGGGAGGGAGAGGTACCTACGAGCAGTACTTC	CASSLLGGRGTYEQYF
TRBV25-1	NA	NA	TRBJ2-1	TGTGCCAGCGTGTCTAGCTCCTACAATGAGCAGTTCTTC	CASVSSSYNEQFF
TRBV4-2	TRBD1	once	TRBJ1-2	TGTGCCAGCAGCCCCCGGGACAGGGATTGGTCAGGTGGTGGCTACACCTTC	CASSPRDRDWSGGGYTF
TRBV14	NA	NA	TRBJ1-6	TGTGCCAGCAGCCCCCGGGGGGCATCGACCTCACCCCTCCACTTT	CASSPRGASTSPLHF
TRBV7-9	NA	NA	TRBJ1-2	TGTGCCAGCAGCTTAGTGGCCGACTACTATGGCTACACCTTC	CASSLVADYYGYTF
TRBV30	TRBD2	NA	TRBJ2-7	TGTGCCTGGGCGGGGGGGCTATCGGACGAGCAGTACTTC	CAWAGGLSDEQYF
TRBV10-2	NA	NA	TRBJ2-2	TGCGCCAGCAGTGTTCAGACCGGGGAGCTGTTTTTT	CASSVQTGELFF
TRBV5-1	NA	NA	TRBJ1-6	TGCGCCAGCAGCTTGGCGGGAAGTAATTCACCCCTCCACTTT	CASSLAGSNSPLHF
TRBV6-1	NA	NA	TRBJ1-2	TGTGCCAGCAGTGAATTGGGGGCGAGTGGCTACACCTTC	CASSELGASGYTF
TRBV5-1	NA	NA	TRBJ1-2	TGCGCCAGCAGCTTGGATGGGGCCTATGGCTACACCTTC	CASSLDGAYGYTF
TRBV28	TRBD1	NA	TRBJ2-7	TGTGCCAGCAAACGTAAACCGGGACAGGGATTCGAGCAGTACTTC	CASKRKPGQGFEQYF
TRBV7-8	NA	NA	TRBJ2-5	TGTGCCAGCAGCCCCTTTCAAGAGACCCAGTACTTC	CASSPFQETQYF
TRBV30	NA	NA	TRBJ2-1	TGTGCCTGGAGTGTACTGCTAGGTACCTGGAATGAGCAGTTCTTC	CAWSVLLGTWNEQFF
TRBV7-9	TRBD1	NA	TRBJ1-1	TGTGCCAGCAGGGGACAGGGGATGAACACTGAAGCTTTCTTT	CASRGQGMNTEAFF